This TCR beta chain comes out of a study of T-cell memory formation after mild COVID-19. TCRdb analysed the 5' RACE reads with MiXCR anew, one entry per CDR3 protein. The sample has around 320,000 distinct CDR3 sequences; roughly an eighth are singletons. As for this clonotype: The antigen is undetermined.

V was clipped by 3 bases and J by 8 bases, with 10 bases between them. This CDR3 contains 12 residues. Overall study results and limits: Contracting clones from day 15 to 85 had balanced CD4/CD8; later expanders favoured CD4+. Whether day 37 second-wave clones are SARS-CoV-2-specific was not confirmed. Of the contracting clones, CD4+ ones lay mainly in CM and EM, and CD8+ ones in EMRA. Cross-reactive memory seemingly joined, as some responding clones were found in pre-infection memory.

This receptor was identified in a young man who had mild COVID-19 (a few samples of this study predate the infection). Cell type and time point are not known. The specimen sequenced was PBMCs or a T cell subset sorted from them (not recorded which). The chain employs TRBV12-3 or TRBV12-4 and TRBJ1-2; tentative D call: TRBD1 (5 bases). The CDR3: CASSFSRAGYTF. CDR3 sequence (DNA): TGTGCCAGCAGTTTCTCCAGGGCCGGCTACACCTTC.